This T cell receptor beta chain was observed in a study of T cells after yellow fever vaccination. 5'RACE template switching generated TCR cDNA, adding a universal primer site and UMIs. MiXCR was run by TCRdb on the 5' RACE reads, yielding one entry per CDR3 protein. The repertoire holds 200,000 to 300,000 distinct CDR3 sequences, roughly 6.8% seen once, with 1% to 1.2% in the top ten. The CDR3 is made up of 17 amino acids. The V segment lost 2 bases and the J segment 7 bases; nucleotides outside the gene matches: 8. The germline V gene has CDR1 SGHDN and CDR2 FVKESK. The receptor's source is a man in his thirties or forties who received the YFV17D yellow fever vaccine. The sequenced sample was CD4+ T cells sorted from PBMCs, obtained on the day of the yellow fever booster vaccination. This chain uses TRBV14 with TRBJ2-1, with 13 bases aligning to TRBD2. The CDR3 is CASSQPLGLAGVNEQFF. In DNA form, the CDR3 reads TGTGCCAGCAGCCAACCTCTCGGACTAGCGGGAGTGAATGAGCAGTTCTTC.